The T cell receptor (beta chain) under discussion was sequenced for a study of CD8 T cells in Susac syndrome. Study-wide background: Among the Susac syndrome patients sequenced, over five had active disease and fewer than 10 were in remission.

When the RNA was reverse transcribed, random hexamers were used with an input of about 0.45 to 1 ug. Multiplex immunoSEQ PCR targeted 54 Vbeta and 13 Jbeta TCR beta segments. TCRdb reprocessed the immunoSEQ multiplex PCR reads via MiXCR and lists one record per CDR3 protein. This sample has some 160,000 distinct CDR3 sequences, with roughly 95% found just once. The CD8+ and CD4+ T cells were negatively isolated, with the TEMRA cells enriched by FACS. This clonotype appeared a single time. Its antigen is still unknown. Trimming took 0 bases from V and 2 from J, leaving 9 bases between them. CDR1 is SGHTA, CDR2 FQGTGA, per germline. The CDR3 runs to 15 residues. The study's findings and limits: There was no clonal expansion in the CD4+ T cell repertoires of Susac syndrome.

The sequencing input was CD4+ T cells from PBMCs. The rearrangement joins TRBV7-3 to TRBJ2-3; D gene uncertain. The source of this sequence is a human donor with Susac syndrome. The CDR3 region has the DNA TGTGCCAGCAGCTTAACGGGATTCTACACAGATACGCAGTATTTT. Protein: CASSLTGFYTDTQYF. The variable domain in full, with the rest retrieved from reference TRBV7-3 and TRBJ2-3, is GAGVSQTPSNKVTEKGKYVELRCDPISGHTALYWYRQSLGQGPEFLIYFQGTGAADDSGLPNDRFFAVRPEGSVSTLKIQRTERGDSAVYLCASSLTGFYTDTQYFGPGTRLTVL.